These 8 T cell receptor beta chains came from one sample sequenced in a study of shared clonotypes between healthy human individuals. Selected positively for CCR7 and CD45RO-negative, naive CD8 cells excluded terminally differentiated effector memory CD45RA+ cells. Profiling relied on immunoSEQ multiplex PCR, and the TCRdb table lists in-frame clones only, not all of them. The sample lists approximately 2,000,000 clones, just over 90% seen once, with about 1.6% in the top ten. The sequenced sample consisted of naive CD8+ T cells from PBMCs. Receptors originate from a young man in good health. Some clones in this sample may be carry-over from other donors' samples.

The rearrangement uses TRBV6-6 and TRBJ2-1; no clear D gene. The CDR3 consists of 11 residues. CDR1 is MNHNY and CDR2 is SVGAGI in the germline V gene (reference sequence). V gave up 4 bases and J gave up 6 bases, with 4 bases separating them. The CDR3 nucleotides are TGTGCCAGCAGTTGGGGCAATGAGCAGTTCTTC. This sequence encodes CASSWGNEQFF.

V is TRBV16 and J is TRBJ2-7; no reliable D call. Trimming removed 4 bases at V and 3 bases at J, with 19 bases between. This CDR3 is 16 amino acids long. The germline V gene encodes CDR1 KGHSY and CDR2 FQNENV. CDR3 protein: CASSRAPGVSIYEQYF. The CDR3 DNA reads as TGTGCCAGCAGCCGAGCCCCAGGCGTATCGATCTACGAGCAGTACTTC.

As concerns this clone: The sample contains more than one DNA sequence encoding this CDR3. This chain connects TRBV27 to TRBJ1-1; TRBD1 might be the D (5 bases). CDR1 and CDR2 (germline): MNHEY, SMNVEV (reference sequence). This CDR3 has 14 residues. V lost 5 bases and J lost 1, with 11 bases in between. This chain's CDR3 is CASSLAGANTEAFF. The CDR3 DNA reads as TGTGCCAGCAGTCTGGCTGGGGCGAACACTGAAGCTTTCTTT.

This CDR3 is CASSPNNNEQFF. The CDR3 DNA reads TGTGCCAGCTCGCCTAATAACAATGAGCAGTTCTTC. The chain links TRBV7-9 to TRBJ2-1; D uncertain. The V end was cut by 8 bases, the J end by 5 bases, with 10 bases between. From germline, CDR1 is SEHNR and CDR2 FQNEAQ (reference sequence). The CDR3 runs to 12 residues.

The CDR3 protein is CAISLASGGQNEQFF. The DNA of the CDR3 is TGTGCCATCAGCTTAGCTTCAGGGGGCCAAAATGAGCAGTTCTTC. The chain carries TRBV10-3 and TRBJ2-1; 8 positions match TRBD1. The CDR3 has 15 amino acids. Germline values: CDR1 ENHRY, CDR2 SYGVKD. The trim removed 6 bases at V and 7 bases at J, leaving 11 bases unmatched.

V and J are TRBV5-8 and TRBJ2-1; TRBD2 matches 9 bases. The CDR3 length is 15 residues. Germline CDR1 reads SGHTS; CDR2 reads YDEGEE. The J segment lost 4 bases and the V segment lost 0 bases, leaving 2 bases of the junction unmatched. The CDR3 DNA is TGTGCCAGCAGCTTGGTTAGCGGGAGATACAATGAGCAGTTCTTC. Translated: CASSLVSGRYNEQFF.

This clone was seen a handful of times. This chain uses TRBV6-1 with TRBJ1-1, with D unclear. Per germline, CDR1 MNHNS and CDR2 SASEGT. The V and J ends lost 4 bases and 6 bases respectively, with 9 bases between them. The CDR3 sequence is 12 residues long. CDR3 sequence reads: CASSAIWPEAFF. Written as DNA, the CDR3 is TGTGCCAGCAGTGCAATCTGGCCTGAAGCTTTCTTT.

The chain combines TRBV28 with TRBJ2-7; TRBD1 matches at 9 bases. J was trimmed by 3 bases and V by 2 bases; bases with no gene match: 8. The CDR3 has 16 residues. The germline CDR1 and CDR2 sequences are MDHEN and SYDVKM. CDR3 in DNA: TGTGCCAGCAGTTTACGGGACAGGGAATTGCTCTACGAGCAGTACTTC. Translating gives CASSLRDRELLYEQYF. The variable domain in full, completed from reference TRBV28 and TRBJ2-7, reads DVKVTQSSRYLVKRTGEKVFLECVQDMDHENMFWYRQDPGLGLRLIYFSYDVKMKEKGDIPEGYSVSREKKERFSLILESASTNQTSMYLCASSLRDRELLYEQYFGPGTRLTVT.